These T cell receptor beta chains were read from a single sample in a study of blood T cell repertoires in COVID-19. Produced via immunoSEQ multiplex PCR; TCRdb's table is partial and in-frame only. The profile shows 61,000 or so clones, 88% of them singletons. Input material: peripheral blood. These receptors all stem from a woman between 45 and 65 years old with active or convalescent COVID-19. Each CDR3 is given without its conserved first and last residue. Each record gives: V gene, clone size, CDR3 protein. A row's size may be missing; if present it is once, few, many or a size class.

TRBV19,NA,ASSARTFNEQF
TRBV6-4,NA,ASSPSRAGGPGDTQY
TRBV18,NA,ASSLRQGANYEQY
TRBV7-9,many,ASSLALGGEGTEAF
TRBV10-1,NA,ASSKTGDGGYT
TRBV7-6,once,ASRKNSGSSYNEQF
TRBV9,NA,ASSEQGLGELF
TRBV5-1,NA,ASSLASPTGSGYT
TRBV3-1/TRBV3-2,NA,ASSQGDRLGAQETQY
TRBV19,NA,ASSLSSSNEQY
TRBV5-5,NA,ASSLTPTGNSYNEQF
TRBV6-6,NA,ASSYSLGGYTGELF
TRBV19,NA,ASTETGSRTEAF
TRBV6-5,NA,ASSYSVDEQF
TRBV27,NA,ASSPRGDNEQF
TRBV6-5,few,ASSYEGTRFGNEQF
TRBV2,NA,ASSETWRGHYEQY
TRBV24-1,NA,ATSDLTQTGFKGDRDGYT
TRBV3-1/TRBV3-2,NA,ASSSRDRGMGTGELF
TRBV11-2,NA,ASSSRAGGIDTQY